The rows below give T cell receptor beta chains drawn from one sample of a study of blood T cell repertoires in COVID-19. Assay used: immunoSEQ multiplex PCR; TCRdb lists only in-frame clones, some missing. Of 150,000 to 190,000 clones detected, 84% appear once; the ten largest clones hold around 7%. Sample: PBMCs or T cells enriched from blood (not recorded which). The origin of the receptors is a man aged 50-59 years who had recovered from COVID-19. Both conserved end residues are part of each CDR3. The D gene is left open where the match is weak. The size entry is marked missing in some rows and otherwise reads once, few, many or a size class.

size,D,J,V,CDR3,DNA
NA,NA,TRBJ1-2,TRBV6-2/TRBV6-3,CASSQPADRNYGYTF,TGTGCCAGCAGTCAACCCGCGGACAGAAACTATGGCTACACCTTC
NA,NA,TRBJ1-2,TRBV7-9,CASSLEGSGYTF,TGTGCCAGCAGCTTGGAGGGGTCTGGCTACACCTTC
NA,NA,TRBJ1-2,TRBV19,CASSIAGKANYGYTF,TGTGCCAGTAGTATAGCAGGCAAAGCTAACTATGGCTACACCTTC
NA,NA,TRBJ1-5,TRBV30,CAWNEGHGVNQPQHF,TGTGCCTGGAACGAGGGACATGGGGTCAATCAGCCCCAGCATTTT
NA,NA,TRBJ1-6,TRBV30,CAWSYQFQPLHF,TGTGCCTGGAGTTATCAGTTCCAGCCCCTCCACTTT
NA,NA,TRBJ2-2,TRBV4-1,CASSHIGELFF,TGCGCCAGCAGCCATATCGGGGAGCTGTTTTTT
NA,NA,TRBJ2-7,TRBV12-3/TRBV12-4,CASSLGLGYEQYF,TGTGCCAGCAGTTTAGGACTAGGTTACGAGCAGTACTTC
NA,TRBD1,TRBJ2-1,TRBV5-1,CASSPGQGAYNEQFF,TGCGCCAGCAGCCCCGGACAGGGGGCCTACAATGAGCAGTTCTTC
NA,NA,TRBJ2-2,TRBV2,CASRYSGELFF,TGTGCCAGCAGATACAGCGGGGAGCTGTTTTTT
NA,NA,TRBJ1-6,TRBV11-2,CASSLLSGTEGSPLHF,TGTGCCAGCAGCCTTCTCTCCGGGACGGAGGGTTCACCCCTCCACTTT
NA,TRBD1,TRBJ1-4,TRBV7-9,CASSTDREGDEKLFF,TGTGCCAGCAGCACGGACAGGGAAGGGGATGAAAAACTGTTTTTT
NA,NA,TRBJ1-5,TRBV19,CASTGNFNQPQHF,TGTGCCAGCACAGGGAATTTTAATCAGCCCCAGCATTTT
NA,NA,TRBJ1-2,TRBV5-1,CASSLSSGSNYGYTF,TGCGCCAGCAGCTTGAGTTCAGGTTCTAACTATGGCTACACCTTC
NA,NA,TRBJ1-1,TRBV28,CATLQGLNTEAFF,TGTGCCACCTTACAGGGCTTGAACACTGAAGCTTTCTTT
many,TRBD1,TRBJ2-7,TRBV19,CARGQGGCSYEQYF,TGTGCCAGGGGACAGGGGGGATGCTCCTACGAGCAGTACTTC
NA,TRBD1,TRBJ1-5,TRBV19,CASRRDRGPGQPQHF,TGTGCCAGTAGGCGGGACAGGGGGCCAGGTCAGCCCCAGCATTTT
NA,TRBD1,TRBJ2-2,TRBV27,CASRTGGLTGELFF,TGTGCCAGCAGGACAGGGGGCTTGACCGGGGAGCTGTTTTTT
once,NA,TRBJ1-2,TRBV7-9,CASSFPGNYGYTF,TGTGCCAGCAGCTTTCCGGGAAACTATGGCTACACCTTC
NA,NA,TRBJ2-2,TRBV6-2/TRBV6-3,CASSYPPLQGPRTGELFF,TGTGCCAGCAGTTACCCCCCCCTACAGGGTCCTCGCACCGGGGAGCTGTTTTTT
NA,NA,TRBJ2-2,TRBV11-2,CASSSPGGGLNTGELFF,TGTGCCAGCAGCTCCCCTGGGGGAGGATTGAACACCGGGGAGCTGTTTTTT
NA,NA,TRBJ2-7,TRBV11-3,CASSAVTSGEQYF,TGTGCCAGCAGCGCAGTTACCTCGGGAGAGCAGTACTTC
once,TRBD2,TRBJ2-5,TRBV9,CASSVVAGGEETQYF,TGTGCCAGCAGCGTAGTGGCGGGGGGGGAAGAGACCCAGTACTTC
NA,TRBD2,TRBJ2-5,TRBV9,CASSISGGQQETQYF,TGTGCCAGCAGCATTAGCGGGGGGCAACAAGAGACCCAGTACTTC
NA,NA,TRBJ1-5,TRBV4-2,CASSQDLSQSNQPQHF,TGTGCCAGCAGCCAAGATCTTAGCCAGAGCAATCAGCCCCAGCATTTT
NA,TRBD1,TRBJ2-7,TRBV4-1,CASSPSFTGGEQYF,TGCGCCAGCAGCCCAAGCTTCACAGGGGGCGAGCAGTACTTC
NA,NA,TRBJ1-1,TRBV7-2,CASRGGYMNTEAFF,TGTGCCAGCAGAGGCGGATACATGAACACTGAAGCTTTCTTT
NA,NA,TRBJ2-2,TRBV30,CAWSQGRELFF,TGTGCCTGGAGTCAGGGAAGGGAGCTGTTTTTT
NA,NA,TRBJ1-3,TRBV2,CASSADSGNTIYF,TGTGCCAGCAGTGCAGACTCTGGAAACACCATATATTTT
NA,NA,TRBJ2-7,TRBV5-1,CASSPGQSTYEQYF,TGCGCCAGCAGCCCCGGACAGAGTACCTACGAGCAGTACTTC
once,TRBD1,TRBJ1-1,TRBV7-9,CASSSGQGTEAFF,TGTGCCAGCAGCTCAGGACAGGGCACTGAAGCTTTCTTT
NA,TRBD1,TRBJ2-7,TRBV18,CASSHPGTGDYEQYF,TGTGCCAGCTCACACCCCGGGACAGGGGACTACGAGCAGTACTTC
NA,TRBD1,TRBJ2-5,TRBV5-6,CASSHRGLQETQYF,TGTGCCAGCAGCCACAGGGGGCTCCAAGAGACCCAGTACTTC
NA,TRBD1,TRBJ1-5,TRBV6-5,CASNAGQGRYQPQHF,TGTGCCAGCAACGCGGGACAGGGAAGGTATCAGCCCCAGCATTTT
NA,NA,TRBJ1-6,TRBV24-1,CAIYPATGNSPLHF,TGTGCCATCTATCCGGCTACGGGTAATTCACCCCTCCACTTT
NA,NA,TRBJ1-1,TRBV5-1,CASSSDDRGRTEAFF,TGCGCCAGCAGCTCGGATGACAGAGGTCGCACTGAAGCTTTCTTT
NA,NA,TRBJ1-5,TRBV28,CASSPPRQTLKYSNQPQHF,TGTGCCAGCAGTCCCCCGAGACAGACACTGAAATATAGCAATCAGCCCCAGCATTTT
NA,TRBD1,TRBJ1-1,TRBV19,CASRQGATNTEAFF,TGTGCCAGTAGGCAGGGGGCGACGAACACTGAAGCTTTCTTT
NA,TRBD1,TRBJ1-4,TRBV4-2,CASSPQGADEKLFF,TGTGCCAGCAGCCCCCAGGGGGCGGATGAAAAACTGTTTTTT
NA,NA,TRBJ1-5,TRBV14,CASSQDWAQPQHF,TGTGCCAGCAGCCAAGATTGGGCTCAGCCCCAGCATTTT
NA,NA,TRBJ1-1,TRBV11-3,CASTSAGSRRTEAFF,TGTGCCAGCACCTCTGCGGGGAGTCGAAGGACTGAAGCTTTCTTT
NA,TRBD2,TRBJ2-3,TRBV6-2/TRBV6-3,CASSYAASGGYTDTQYF,TGTGCCAGCAGTTACGCGGCTAGCGGGGGGTACACAGATACGCAGTATTTT
NA,TRBD2,TRBJ2-3,TRBV3-1/TRBV3-2,CASSQQAGGPDTQYF,TGTGCCAGCAGCCAACAAGCGGGGGGGCCAGATACGCAGTATTTT
NA,TRBD1,TRBJ2-3,TRBV19,CASSMGQGATDTQYF,TGTGCCAGTAGTATGGGACAGGGGGCTACAGATACGCAGTATTTT
NA,TRBD1,TRBJ1-3,TRBV9,CASSGVTGAGNTIYF,TGTGCCAGCAGCGGGGTGACAGGGGCTGGAAACACCATATATTTT
NA,TRBD1,TRBJ1-3,TRBV7-2,CASRGPGQGVGNTIYF,TGTGCCAGCAGAGGGCCCGGACAGGGTGTGGGAAACACCATATATTTT
once,TRBD2,TRBJ2-3,TRBV11-3,CASSLDRLAGADTQYF,TGTGCCAGCAGCTTAGATCGACTAGCGGGGGCCGATACGCAGTATTTT
once,NA,TRBJ1-1,TRBV25-1,CASSEGRSNTEAFF,TGTGCCAGCAGTGAAGGGCGCAGTAACACTGAAGCTTTCTTT
NA,TRBD1,TRBJ1-4,TRBV6-2/TRBV6-3,CASSFGTGNEKLFF,TGTGCCAGCAGTTTCGGGACAGGTAATGAAAAACTGTTTTTT
NA,TRBD1,TRBJ2-2,TRBV7-9,CASSPSGTGFANTGELFF,TGTGCCAGCAGCCCCTCCGGGACAGGGTTCGCGAACACCGGGGAGCTGTTTTTT
NA,TRBD2,TRBJ2-3,TRBV5-1,CASSSLFRSGGADTQYF,TGCGCCAGCAGCTCCCTCTTCCGGAGCGGGGGGGCGGATACGCAGTATTTT
NA,NA,TRBJ2-2,TRBV3-1/TRBV3-2,CASSDIGGELFF,TGTGCCAGCAGCGATATCGGGGGGGAGCTGTTTTTT
once,NA,TRBJ1-5,TRBV6-1,CASSEVLRVRGEQPQHF,TGTGCCAGCAGTGAAGTCTTGCGAGTCCGGGGGGAACAGCCCCAGCATTTT
NA,TRBD1,TRBJ1-2,TRBV7-9,CASSPHLTGGLLSNYGYTF,TGTGCCAGCAGCCCTCACCTGACAGGGGGCTTACTTAGTAACTATGGCTACACCTTC
NA,NA,TRBJ1-2,TRBV24-1,CATSDAQRNYGYTF,TGTGCCACCAGTGATGCTCAGCGGAACTATGGCTACACCTTC
NA,TRBD1,TRBJ2-7,TRBV7-8,CASSFRQGTEQYF,TGTGCCAGCAGCTTCCGACAGGGTACCGAGCAGTACTTC
NA,TRBD2,TRBJ2-4,TRBV4-1,CASSPGLAGLNIQYF,TGCGCCAGCAGCCCCGGACTAGCGGGGCTAAACATTCAGTACTTC
NA,NA,TRBJ2-5,TRBV7-7,CASSPSVLETQYF,TGTGCTAGCAGTCCTAGCGTTCTAGAGACCCAGTACTTC